The clone carrying this T cell receptor beta chain was observed a handful of times. Antigen specificity is unknown. Every TCR beta cDNA library bore unique molecular identifiers. Approximately 0.5 million cDNA molecules were recovered from an input of roughly 0.95 to 11 million T cells. TCRdb itself ran the PCR reads through MiXCR, one entry per CDR3 protein. The table lists hundreds of thousands of distinct CDR3 sequences, around 53% of them singletons. The entry originates in a study of post-analysis software for immune sequencing data. Notes on the study in general: Significantly decreased normalized Chao1 diversity was recorded for multiple sclerosis patients relative to controls. In patients, TRBV5-6, TRBV5-1 and TRBV20-1 belonged to roughly five TRBV segments found more frequently than in controls. Under the F measure, samples that were prepared in one batch clustered strongly together.

This CDR3 is built from 13 residues. V was shortened by 1 base and J by 2 bases, with 5 bases between the two germline ends. Germline V gene lookup returns CDR1 LGHNT and CDR2 FRNRAP. What was sequenced was blood. The rearrangement links TRBV12-5 to TRBJ2-5, with D unclear. The sequence was collected from a girl aged 5 to 17 with multiple sclerosis. CDR3 sequence (DNA): TGTGCTAGTGGTTTGGACCTACAAGAGACCCAGTACTTC. It specifies CASGLDLQETQYF.